The 21 T cell receptor beta chains reported below all come from one sample, sequenced in a study of cytomegalovirus exposure and HLA in healthy donors (dated by TCRdb to 2017 to 2019). Library preparation was by the immunoSEQ multiplex PCR assay. The multiplex PCR relied on a mix of 60 forward primers for TCR Vbeta segments and 13 reverse primers for TCR Jbeta segments. In TCRdb, the immuneACCESS table is reduced to in-frame sequences with V and J assigned. These tables do not hold every clone; where another copy was compared, an unresolved V gene accounts for under half, and the others remain unexplained. For this sample, the table gives tens of thousands of clones. Roughly 0.65% of the sample goes to the ten largest clones. The sample taken for sequencing was PBMCs. Receptors were obtained from a man aged 30-40 years in good health and CMV-seronegative.

The chain couples TRBV6-5 to TRBJ2-1; 7 bases line up with TRBD1. The CDR3 extends over 13 amino acids. V shed 3 bases and J 15 bases; nucleotides not matched to a gene: 11. Germline V lookup: CDR1 MNHEY, CDR2 SVGAGI. This CDR3 reads CASSYFLGTAPFF. CDR3 sequence (DNA): TGTGCCAGCAGTTATTTCTTAGGGACAGCCCCGTTCTTC.

The chain is built from TRBV28 and TRBJ1-2, with 7 bases identical to TRBD1. Trimming took 5 bases from V and 8 from J; bases not matched to a gene: 8. CDR3 length: 13 residues. The V gene's germline CDR1 is MDHEN and CDR2 SYDVKM. The DNA for the CDR3 is TGTGCCAGCAGTCCACAGGGGTGGAGAGGCTACACCTTC. Translation gives CASSPQGWRGYTF.

V usage is TRBV28 and J usage is TRBJ2-7; D unresolved. The V end was cut by 3 bases, the J end by 4 bases, with 10 bases between. CDR3 length: 13 residues. Germline assignment: CDR1 MDHEN and CDR2 SYDVKM. The CDR3: CASSLSSFYEQYF. The CDR3, as DNA: TGTGCCAGCAGTTTGTCCTCGTTTTACGAGCAGTACTTC.

The chain combines TRBV9 with TRBJ1-4, with D possibly being TRBD1 (5 bases). The CDR3 has 20 amino acids. In germline, CDR1 is SGDLS, CDR2 YYNGEE. V was shortened by 4 bases and J by 0 bases, with 25 bases between the two germline ends. CDR3 protein: CASSPKAGKGPRATNEKLFF. CDR3 sequence (DNA): TGTGCCAGCAGCCCCAAGGCAGGGAAGGGGCCTCGGGCAACTAATGAAAAACTGTTTTTT.

The chain recombines TRBV7-8 with TRBJ1-2; D remains unclear. V was cut by 5 bases and J by 6 bases, with 19 bases left in between. Germline V CDR1 and CDR2: SGHVS, FQNEAQ. The CDR3 is made up of 15 amino acids. The CDR3 sequence: CASSPNPGNLNGYTF. CDR3 DNA: TGTGCCAGCAGCCCTAACCCCGGGAACCTAAATGGCTACACCTTC.

Written as DNA, the CDR3 is TGTGCCAGCAGCTTACGTTCTAGCGGCCCTTTACATGAGCAGTTCTTC. Its translation: CASSLRSSGPLHEQFF. This rearrangement joins TRBV7-9 to TRBJ2-1; 7 positions agree with TRBD2. V gave up 2 bases and J gave up 8 bases; unmatched junction bases: 12. Germline V gives CDR1 SEHNR, CDR2 FQNEAQ (reference sequence). The CDR3 has 16 residues.

The rearrangement links TRBV6-5 to TRBJ1-2, with D possibly being TRBD1 (6 bases). Germline V gives CDR1 MNHEY, CDR2 SVGAGI. V lost 5 bases to trimming and J lost 6 bases, with 13 bases between them. The CDR3 contains 13 residues. The chain's CDR3 is CASSRGLGNGYTF. CDR3 bases: TGTGCCAGCAGTAGGGGGTTGGGAAATGGCTACACCTTC.

The chain has TRBV2 and TRBJ2-1; the match to TRBD2 covers 14 bases. The J segment lost 9 bases and the V segment lost 6 bases, leaving 4 bases of the junction unmatched. CDR3 length: 14 residues. In germline, CDR1 is SNHLY, CDR2 FYNNEI. DNA of the CDR3: TGTGCCAGCAGAGGGACTAGCGGGAGCTCTGAGCAGTTCTTC. It specifies CASRGTSGSSEQFF.

This chain joins TRBV4-2 and TRBJ1-2; 8 nucleotides agree with TRBD1. This CDR3 comprises 14 residues. The trim removed 4 bases at V and 6 bases at J, leaving 7 bases unmatched. Germline V gives CDR1 LGHNA, CDR2 YNFKEQ. CDR3 DNA sequence: TGTGCCAGCAGCCCTCGACAGGGGAGGAATGGCTACACCTTC. Its protein product is CASSPRQGRNGYTF.

CDR3 nucleotides: TGCGCCAGCACCCTATATAGACTAGCGGGAAGCTCCTACAATGAGCAGTTCTTC. This translates into CASTLYRLAGSSYNEQFF. This chain uses TRBV5-1 with TRBJ2-1; 11 bases align to TRBD2. Germline trimming cut 6 bases from V and 0 bases from J; bases unmatched to any gene: 11. Germline V lookup: CDR1 SGHRS, CDR2 YFSETQ. The CDR3 has 18 amino acids. Full variable domain (outside the CDR3, taken from reference TRBV5-1 and TRBJ2-1): KAGVTQTPRYLIKTRGQQVTLSCSPISGHRSVSWYQQTPGQGLQFLFEYFSETQRNKGNFPGRFSGRQFSNSRSEMNVSTLELGDSALYLCASTLYRLAGSSYNEQFFGPGTRLTVL.

V is TRBV28 and J is TRBJ1-1; D unresolved. Germline V lookup: CDR1 MDHEN, CDR2 SYDVKM. CDR3 length: 15 residues. V dropped 5 bases and J dropped 5 bases, with 18 bases sitting between them. This CDR3 reads CASSPPGNPRTEAFF. CDR3 DNA: TGTGCCAGCAGTCCCCCGGGGAACCCTAGGACTGAAGCTTTCTTT.

This clone is medium-sized by frequency. The rearrangement links TRBV9 to TRBJ2-1, with D tentatively TRBD1 (5 bases). The V end lost 0 bases, the J end lost 4 bases, and 11 bases lay between the germline ends. The V gene's germline CDR1 is SGDLS and CDR2 YYNGEE. This CDR3 is 15 amino acids long. The CDR3 protein is CASSVGGAMYNEQFF. The CDR3 nucleotides read TGTGCCAGCAGCGTAGGGGGCGCTATGTACAATGAGCAGTTCTTC.

The chain recombines TRBV18 with TRBJ2-7, with 7 positions matching TRBD1. V lost 1 base to trimming and J lost 3 bases; unmatched junction nucleotides: 6. The length of the CDR3 is 15 residues. The germline gives CDR1 KGHSH, CDR2 LQKENI. The CDR3 DNA reads as TGTGCCAGCTCACCACTCCCGGGACAGATCTACGAGCAGTACTTC. Protein sequence: CASSPLPGQIYEQYF.

The chain is built from TRBV5-1 and TRBJ2-5; 7 bases are shared with TRBD2. CDR3 length equals 16 residues. V lost 1 base and J lost 2; bases outside the gene matches: 8. The germline gives CDR1 SGHRS, CDR2 YFSETQ. CDR3 loop: CASSLRAGEEQETQYF. CDR3 bases: TGCGCCAGCAGCTTGAGGGCGGGGGAAGAACAAGAGACCCAGTACTTC.

The V gene is TRBV4-1, the J gene TRBJ1-5; 11 bases are a match to TRBD1. V trimming: 4 bases; J trimming: 6 bases; junction bases outside the gene matches: 2. Per germline, CDR1 MGHRA and CDR2 YSYEKL. This CDR3 region has 14 residues. CDR3 residues: CASSPDRGLQPQHF. CDR3 in DNA: TGCGCCAGCAGCCCGGACAGGGGGCTTCAGCCCCAGCATTTT.

V and J are TRBV11-2 and TRBJ1-2; a weak D match, TRBD1 (6 bases). V shed 5 bases and J shed 6 bases, with 10 bases lying between them. The V gene's germline CDR1 is SGHAT and CDR2 FQNNGV. The CDR3 is 12 amino acids. CDR3 sequence (DNA): TGTGCCAGCAGCCAAAACAGGGATGGCTACACCTTC. Translation: CASSQNRDGYTF.

The rearrangement joins TRBV2 to TRBJ2-2, with a weak D call TRBD2 (5 bases). Germline V CDR1 and CDR2: SNHLY, FYNNEI. CDR3 length: 15 residues. V was cut by 7 bases and J by 0 bases, with 12 bases left in between. The CDR3 bases are TGTGCCAGCATAAGACGGGAACCGAACACCGGGGAGCTGTTTTTT. This codes for CASIRREPNTGELFF.

The chain is built from TRBV5-1 and TRBJ2-3; possibly TRBD2 for D (6 bases). The CDR3 spans 19 residues. V dropped 4 bases and J dropped 7 bases, with 31 bases sitting between them. Looked up from germline, CDR1 is SGHRS and CDR2 is YFSETQ. CDR3 in DNA: TGCGCCAGCAGCCCGGGGACTGACGTCCCACGGAACCCCTCTTATACGCAGTATTTT. Translating gives CASSPGTDVPRNPSYTQYF.

The chain employs TRBV4-2 and TRBJ2-3; the match to TRBD2 covers 12 bases. This CDR3 contains 16 residues. Trimming removed 5 bases from V and 1 base from J; junction bases left unmatched: 4. Germline CDR1 LGHNA, CDR2 YNFKEQ. The CDR3 reads CASSERLAGGTDTQYF. DNA of the CDR3: TGTGCCAGCAGCGAACGACTAGCGGGGGGCACAGATACGCAGTATTTT.

The rearrangement uses TRBV6-5 and TRBJ1-5; no reliable D call. There are 16 residues in the CDR3. Germline assignment: CDR1 MNHEY and CDR2 SVGAGI. With 3 bases removed from V and 0 bases from J, the gap between germline ends came to 12 bases. CDR3 amino acids: CASSYNPGVSNQPQHF. The CDR3 DNA is TGTGCCAGCAGTTATAACCCCGGGGTTAGCAATCAGCCCCAGCATTTT.

The rearrangement joins TRBV5-6 to TRBJ2-3; 9 nucleotides match TRBD1. With V trimmed by 6 bases and J by 2 bases, 4 bases remained unmatched. Germline CDR1 is SGHDT and CDR2 is YYEEEE. The CDR3 has 14 amino acids. The CDR3 DNA is TGTGCCAGCACCGGGACAGGGCACACAGATACGCAGTATTTT. Translation: CASTGTGHTDTQYF.